The entry that follows covers one T cell receptor beta chain sequence. Sequenced by immunoSEQ multiplex PCR; TCRdb stores in-frame clones only, minus some. The repertoire holds 200,000 to 300,000 clones, with about nine tenths as singletons. The record originates from a study of blood T cell repertoires in COVID-19. About the study: The study drew acute and convalescent COVID-19 samples from the United States, Italy and Spain. PBMCs, B-cell-depleted T cells, or T cells provided the cDNA or gDNA that made up the material.

Trimming left V 0 bases short and J 4 bases short, with 9 bases between. Germline CDR1 SGHTA, CDR2 FQGNSA. This CDR3 is 14 amino acids long. Individuals drawn from some 25 US areas were roughly 18 to 95 years old. Cohort assignment relied on participant-reported clinical history. The TCR was taken from a woman aged 40-49 years with acute COVID-19. This sequence joins TRBV7-2 and TRBJ1-2, with D perhaps TRBD1 (5 bases). The sequenced material came from PBMCs or T cells enriched from blood (not recorded which). CDR3 in amino acids: CASSLAQGTYGYTF. CDR3 bases: TGTGCCAGCAGCTTAGCCCAGGGTACCTATGGCTACACCTTC.